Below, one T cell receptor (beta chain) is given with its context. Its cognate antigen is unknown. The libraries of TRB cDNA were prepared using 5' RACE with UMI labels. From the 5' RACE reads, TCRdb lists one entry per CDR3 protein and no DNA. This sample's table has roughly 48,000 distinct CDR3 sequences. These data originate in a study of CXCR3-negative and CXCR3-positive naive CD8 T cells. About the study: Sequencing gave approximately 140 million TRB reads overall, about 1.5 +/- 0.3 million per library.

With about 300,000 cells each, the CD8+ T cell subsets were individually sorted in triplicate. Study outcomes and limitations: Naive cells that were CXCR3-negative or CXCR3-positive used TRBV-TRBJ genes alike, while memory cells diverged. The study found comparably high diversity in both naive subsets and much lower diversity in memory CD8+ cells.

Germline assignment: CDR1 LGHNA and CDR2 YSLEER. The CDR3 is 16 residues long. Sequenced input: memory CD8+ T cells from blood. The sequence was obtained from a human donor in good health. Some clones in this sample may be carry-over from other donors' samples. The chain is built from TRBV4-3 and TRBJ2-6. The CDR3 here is CASSQDRGSGANVLTF.